Listed here are 18 T cell receptor beta chains from one sample, sequenced in a study of T cells after yellow fever vaccination. A single record per CDR3 protein comes from TCRdb applying MiXCR to the 5' RACE reads. The data show some 400,000 distinct CDR3 sequences, with around 20% seen just once and 18% held by the top ten. This material consisted of PBMCs, taken before the yellow fever booster vaccination. Source of these receptors: a young man who received the YFV17D yellow fever vaccine.

The chain has TRBV2 and TRBJ2-3; the D call may be TRBD1 or TRBD2 (5 bases each). The CDR3 has 14 residues. Germline assignment: CDR1 SNHLY and CDR2 FYNNEI. Written as DNA, the CDR3 is TGTGCTAGCGTGGGCCACAGGTACACAGATACGCAGTATTTT. It codes for CASVGHRYTDTQYF. Based on the CDR3 plus reference TRBV2 and TRBJ2-3, the full variable domain is EPEVTQTPSHQVTQMGQEVILRCVPISNHLYFYWYRQILGQKVEFLVSFYNNEISEKSEIFDDQFSVERPDGSNFTLKIRSTKLEDSAMYFCASVGHRYTDTQYFGPGTRLTVL.

The chain is built from TRBV7-9 and TRBJ1-1, with D possibly matching TRBD1 (5 bases). The germline V and J ends were trimmed by 5 bases and 3 bases, with 22 bases remaining between them. Germline lookup yields CDR1 SEHNR and CDR2 FQNEAQ (reference sequence). The CDR3 spans 17 residues. The CDR3 reads CASSALLIGQGDTEAFF. CDR3 bases: TGTGCCAGCAGCGCTCTCCTTATCGGACAAGGAGACACTGAAGCTTTCTTT. The entire variable domain, with the rest obtained from reference TRBV7-9 and TRBJ1-1, is as follows: DTGVSQNPRHKITKRGQNVTFRCDPISEHNRLYWYRQTLGQGPEFLTYFQNEAQLEKSRLLSDRFSAERPKGSFSTLEIQRTEQGDSAMYLCASSALLIGQGDTEAFFGQGTRLTVV.

This sequence joins TRBV5-1 and TRBJ1-5; D is undetermined. CDR1 and CDR2 (germline): SGHRS, YFSETQ. The V and J ends lost 0 bases and 7 bases respectively, with 11 bases between them. The CDR3 spans 14 residues. CDR3 protein: CASSLDGVRQPQHF. CDR3 coding DNA: TGCGCCAGCAGCTTGGACGGGGTTAGGCAGCCCCAGCATTTT.

The chain carries TRBV29-1 and TRBJ2-7; TRBD2 matches at 8 bases. This CDR3 comprises 14 residues. Trimming cost V 3 bases and J 5 bases; bases outside gene matches: 9. Germline V gene data show CDR1 as SQVTM and CDR2 as ANQGSEA. In nucleotides, the CDR3 is TGCAGCGTTGAGAGTGGCCTAGCGGGCGACGAGCAGTACTTC. Translation gives CSVESGLAGDEQYF.

The gene calls are TRBV7-9 and TRBJ2-5; weak D call: TRBD2 (6 bases). The CDR3 loop spans 14 amino acids. Germline V gene lookup returns CDR1 SEHNR and CDR2 FQNEAQ (reference sequence). V gave up 6 bases and J gave up 7 bases, with 18 bases separating them. The CDR3 coding sequence is TGTGCCAGCAGACCCGGGGGACGGGTAGTGACCCAGTACTTC. This encodes CASRPGGRVVTQYF.

The J gene is TRBJ2-7, the V gene TRBV6-2 or TRBV6-3; D gene ambiguous. In germline, CDR1 is MNHEY, CDR2 SVGEGT. CDR3 length: 13 residues. The chain's CDR3 is CVSSWTSPYEQYV. The CDR3 DNA is TGTGTCAGCAGTTGGACGTCCCCTTACGAGCAGTACGTC.

The CDR3 region has the DNA TGTGCCAGCAGCCCAAGAGACAGGGGGGACAATGAGCAGTTCTTC. Translation: CASSPRDRGDNEQFF. The V and J genes are TRBV7-3 and TRBJ2-1, with TRBD1 identical over 9 bases. The CDR3 spans 15 residues. With 5 bases clipped from V and 5 bases from J, the junction kept 7 bases outside the gene matches. Germline V CDR1 and CDR2: SGHTA, FQGTGA.

This clonotype was observed at least ten times. In nucleotides, the CDR3 is TGCAGCGTTGAGGACAGGAGAACCTATGGCTACACCTTC. Its protein product is CSVEDRRTYGYTF. The rearrangement uses TRBV29-1 and TRBJ1-2, with 7 bases that match TRBD1. The germline V gene encodes CDR1 SQVTM and CDR2 ANQGSEA. V gave up 3 bases and J gave up 4 bases; unmatched junction bases: 5. There are 13 residues in the CDR3. The whole variable domain, filled in from reference TRBV29-1 and TRBJ1-2, reads SAVISQKPSRDICQRGTSLTIQCQVDSQVTMMFWYRQQPGQSLTLIATANQGSEATYESGFVIDKFPISRPNLTFSTLTVSNMSPEDSSIYLCSVEDRRTYGYTFGSGTRLTVV.

The table lists this clonotype with a few counts. The chain joins TRBV7-8 to TRBJ2-1, with D perhaps matching TRBD2 (6 bases). Trimming pared 5 bases from V and 9 bases from J, leaving 23 bases between. CDR1 and CDR2 from the germline V gene are SGHVS and FQNEAQ. This CDR3 comprises 16 residues. The DNA of the CDR3 is TGTGCCAGCAGCCTAATGGCGGGGACGGTCGATGGTGAGCAGTTCTTC. It specifies CASSLMAGTVDGEQFF.

The genes are TRBV7-2 and TRBJ2-3, with TRBD2 matching over 9 bases. The germline CDR1 and CDR2 sequences are SGHTA and FQGNSA. The length of the CDR3 is 15 residues. Germline trimming cut 3 bases from V and 4 bases from J; bases unmatched to any gene: 5. The CDR3 sequence: CASSLTGGGADTQYF. The CDR3 nucleotides are TGTGCCAGCAGCTTGACGGGCGGGGGGGCAGATACGCAGTATTTT.

The rearrangement uses TRBV7-9 and TRBJ1-2; the match to TRBD1 covers 10 bases. Germline CDR1 reads SEHNR; CDR2 reads FQNEAQ (reference sequence). The CDR3 has 14 amino acids. V lost 3 bases, J lost 8 bases, and 6 bases stayed unmatched. The CDR3 sequence is CASSFRDRGDGYTF. Written as DNA, the CDR3 is TGTGCCAGCAGCTTCCGGGACAGGGGTGACGGCTACACCTTC.

CDR3 bases: TGTGCCATCAGTGCGGGACTAGCGGGGGGGCCGGGAGAGACCCAGTACTTC. It is translated as CAISAGLAGGPGETQYF. The chain links TRBV10-3 to TRBJ2-5; TRBD2 matches at 16 bases. V gave up 4 bases and J gave up 4 bases; unmatched junction bases: 6. This CDR3 region has 17 residues. Germline values: CDR1 ENHRY, CDR2 SYGVKD.

In its sample, this clonotype was seen a few times. The gene calls are TRBV4-1 and TRBJ2-1, with a possible D match to TRBD2 (5 bases). Germline CDR1 MGHRA, CDR2 YSYEKL. Trimming removed 3 bases at V and 6 bases at J, with 12 bases between. The CDR3 is made up of 14 amino acids. The CDR3 DNA reads as TGCGCCAGCAGCCAGGCCCTAGCTATCAATGAGCAGTTCTTC. It is translated as CASSQALAINEQFF.

Only a few counts were recorded for this clonotype. The chain carries TRBV6-5 and TRBJ2-2, with D possibly TRBD2 on 6 matching bases. Germline V lookup: CDR1 MNHEY, CDR2 SVGAGI. Trimming removed 2 bases from V and 4 bases from J, with 8 bases in between. The CDR3 runs to 14 residues. CDR3 nucleotide sequence: TGTGCCAGCAGTTACGGGGGAGGCACCGGGGAGCTGTTTTTT. This sequence encodes CASSYGGGTGELFF.

The V call is TRBV6-4, the J call TRBJ2-1; 7 nucleotides line up with TRBD1. CDR3 length: 13 residues. V was clipped by 6 bases and J by 4 bases; unmatched bases: 3. From germline, CDR1 is MRHNA and CDR2 SNTAGT. CDR3 sequence reads: CASSRDRYNEQFF. DNA for the CDR3: TGTGCCAGCAGCCGGGACAGATACAATGAGCAGTTCTTC.

CDR3 loop: CASSILILSGANVLTF. CDR3 bases: TGTGCCAGTAGTATTCTAATCCTCTCTGGGGCCAACGTCCTGACTTTC. The chain employs TRBV19 and TRBJ2-6; no definite D call. CDR3 length: 16 amino acids. V was pared by 3 bases and J by 0 bases, with 9 bases between. Germline CDR1 and CDR2: LNHDA and SQIVND (reference sequence).

The J gene is TRBJ2-7, the V gene TRBV9; no clear D gene. Germline V gene sequence: CDR1 SGDLS, CDR2 YYNGEE. The V gene lost 0 bases and the J gene lost 2 bases, with 3 bases spanning the gap. The CDR3 has 12 amino acids. The DNA of the CDR3 is TGTGCCAGCAGCGTAGGACCCTACGAGCAGTACGTC. It codes for CASSVGPYEQYV.

This clonotype was counted a few times. The chain employs TRBV6-5 and TRBJ2-4; 8 nucleotides line up with TRBD2. J was trimmed by 0 bases and V by 5 bases; bases with no gene match: 6. There are 16 residues in the CDR3. The germline V gene has CDR1 MNHEY and CDR2 SVGAGI. The CDR3 reads CASSQRTSLAKNIQYF. Here the CDR3 DNA reads TGTGCCAGCAGTCAGAGGACTAGCCTAGCCAAAAACATTCAGTACTTC.